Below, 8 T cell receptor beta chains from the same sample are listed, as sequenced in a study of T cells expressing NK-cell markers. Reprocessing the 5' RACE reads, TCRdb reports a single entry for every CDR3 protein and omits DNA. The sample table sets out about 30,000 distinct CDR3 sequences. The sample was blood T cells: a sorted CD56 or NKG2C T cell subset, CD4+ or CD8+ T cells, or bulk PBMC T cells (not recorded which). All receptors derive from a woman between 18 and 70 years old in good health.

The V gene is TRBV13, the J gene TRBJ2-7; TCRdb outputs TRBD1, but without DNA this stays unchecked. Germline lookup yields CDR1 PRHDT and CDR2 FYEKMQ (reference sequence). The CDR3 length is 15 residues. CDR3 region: CASSLAGSTSYEQYF.

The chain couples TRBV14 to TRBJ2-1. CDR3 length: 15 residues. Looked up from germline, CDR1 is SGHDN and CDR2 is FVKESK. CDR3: CASSHRPSSYNEQFF. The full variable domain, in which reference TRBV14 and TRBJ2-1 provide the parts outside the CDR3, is EAGVTQFPSHSVIEKGQTVTLRCDPISGHDNLYWYRRVMGKEIKFLLHFVKESKQDESGMPNNRFLAERTGGTYSTLKVQPAELEDSGVYFCASSHRPSSYNEQFFGPGTRLTVL.

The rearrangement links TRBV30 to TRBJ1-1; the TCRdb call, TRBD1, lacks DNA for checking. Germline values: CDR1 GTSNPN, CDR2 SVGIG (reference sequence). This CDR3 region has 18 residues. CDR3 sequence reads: CAWIPLAGAVFSNTEAFF.

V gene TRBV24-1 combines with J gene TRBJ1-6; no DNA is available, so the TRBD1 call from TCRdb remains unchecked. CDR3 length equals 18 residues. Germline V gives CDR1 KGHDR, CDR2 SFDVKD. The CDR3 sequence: CATSVPDRGRGLNSPLHF.

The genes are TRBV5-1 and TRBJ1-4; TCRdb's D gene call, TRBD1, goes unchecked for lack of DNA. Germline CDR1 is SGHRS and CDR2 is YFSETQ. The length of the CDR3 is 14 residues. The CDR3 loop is CASSPGQVDEKLFF.

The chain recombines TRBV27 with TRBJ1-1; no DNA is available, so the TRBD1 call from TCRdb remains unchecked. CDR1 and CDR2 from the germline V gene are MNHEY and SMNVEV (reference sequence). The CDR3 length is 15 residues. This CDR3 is CASSLSPEMNTEAFF.

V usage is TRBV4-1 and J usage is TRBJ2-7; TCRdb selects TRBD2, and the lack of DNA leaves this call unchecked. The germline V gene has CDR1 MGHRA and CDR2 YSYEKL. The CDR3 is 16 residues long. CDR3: CASSQEQTSGTYEQYF.

CDR3 amino acids: CAISTDRTYEQYF. The J gene is TRBJ2-7, the V gene TRBV2; the TRBD1 assignment by TCRdb is unverifiable without DNA. Germline V CDR1 and CDR2: SNHLY, FYNNEI. The CDR3 consists of 13 residues.